The 26 T cell receptor beta chains below were found in one sample sequenced in a study of T cells in Graves' hyperthyroidism and ophthalmopathy. TCR beta CDR3 regions were amplified from RNA transcripts. RT-PCR in the first round (using the HTBI primer set) targeted the TCR CDR3. TCRdb itself ran the multiplex PCR reads through MiXCR, one entry per CDR3 protein. The data contain hundreds of thousands of distinct CDR3 sequences, over 35% of them seen just once; the ten biggest clones take up 7.5% to 9.5%. Material: blood. These receptors originate from a man aged 18 to 29 with Graves' hyperthyroidism.

This clonotype occurred a few times. J is TRBJ1-5 and V is TRBV10-3; D is uncertain. V dropped 10 bases and J dropped 0 bases, with 16 bases sitting between them. The length of the CDR3 is 15 residues. Germline values: CDR1 ENHRY, CDR2 SYGVKD. The CDR3 spells CASKGLTASNQPQHF. Here the CDR3 DNA reads TGTGCCAGCAAGGGCCTGACGGCTAGCAATCAGCCCCAGCATTTT.

This clonotype was seen a handful of times. The rearrangement links TRBV6-5 to TRBJ2-7; TRBD2 aligns across 9 bases. Germline values: CDR1 MNHEY, CDR2 SVGAGI. This CDR3 spans 11 amino acids. V gave up 1 base and J gave up 12 bases; unmatched junction bases: 1. CDR3 DNA sequence: TGTGCCAGCAGTTACTTGGGACTAGCGTACTTC. It yields the protein CASSYLGLAYF.

At least ten counts were recorded for this clonotype. The chain joins TRBV9 to TRBJ2-2; tentatively, D is TRBD2 (6 bases). The CDR3 sequence is 15 residues long. V lost 0 bases and J lost 5, with 11 bases in between. CDR1 is SGDLS, CDR2 YYNGEE, per germline. CDR3 sequence reads: CASSVGSGRTGELFF. DNA for the CDR3: TGTGCCAGCAGCGTAGGTTCAGGGAGGACCGGGGAGCTGTTTTTT.

J is TRBJ1-2 and V is TRBV24-1; 10 nucleotides line up with TRBD1. The V gene's germline CDR1 is KGHDR and CDR2 SFDVKD. This CDR3 spans 13 amino acids. J gave up 7 bases and V 8 bases, and 6 bases lay outside the gene matches. This CDR3 is CATIDRGLSGYTF. The CDR3 DNA reads as TGTGCCACCATCGACAGGGGGCTGAGTGGCTACACCTTC.

A note on this clonotype: This may come from a read error, since a much larger clone is one base off. J is TRBJ1-1 and V is TRBV20-1, with D tentatively TRBD1 (5 bases). From germline, CDR1 is DFQATT and CDR2 SNEGSKA (reference sequence). The V gene lost 7 bases and the J gene lost 3 bases, with 12 bases spanning the gap. CDR3 size: 12 residues. CDR3 nucleotides: TGCAGTGGTAGCCCGGGGGACACTGAAGCTTTCTTT. Amino acid sequence: CSGSPGDTEAFF.

Many counts were recorded for this clonotype. The chain joins TRBV29-1 to TRBJ2-7; D is perhaps TRBD2 (5 bases). V lost 3 bases and J lost 2, with 8 bases in between. The CDR3 totals 12 residues. Germline CDR1 reads SQVTM; CDR2 reads ANQGSEA. The CDR3 reads CSVETIPYEQYF. The DNA for the CDR3 is TGCAGCGTTGAGACTATCCCCTACGAGCAGTACTTC.

This clonotype was seen more than once but under ten times. V and J are TRBV5-1 and TRBJ2-2; 7 bases agree with TRBD1. Looked up from germline, CDR1 is SGHRS and CDR2 is YFSETQ. Losses at the gene ends were 4 bases for V and 1 base for J; bases not matched to a gene: 4. The CDR3 is made up of 15 amino acids. As DNA, the CDR3 is TGCGCCAGCAGCCGGGACAGCGTGAACACCGGGGAGCTGTTTTTT. Its translation: CASSRDSVNTGELFF.

The chain has TRBV19 and TRBJ1-2; TRBD1 matches 7 bases. This CDR3 region has 16 residues. Germline loops: CDR1 LNHDA, CDR2 SQIVND (reference sequence). J lost 3 bases, V lost 9 bases, and 16 bases had no gene match. CDR3 protein: CASSLAKGAFDYGYTF. CDR3 bases: TGTGCCAGCAGCTTAGCCAAGGGGGCGTTCGACTATGGCTACACCTTC.

In its sample, this clonotype was seen once. The chain recombines TRBV27 with TRBJ2-7; D gene unclear. The CDR3 is made up of 13 amino acids. The germline V and J ends were trimmed by 8 bases and 0 bases, with 11 bases remaining between them. Germline CDR1 reads MNHEY; CDR2 reads SMNVEV (reference sequence). CDR3 in amino acids: CASGPQVSYEQYF. For the CDR3, the DNA is TGTGCCAGCGGCCCCCAGGTCTCCTACGAGCAGTACTTC.

This clonotype showed up just a few times. The J gene is TRBJ2-7, the V gene TRBV4-3; the D is unclear. The CDR3 contains 14 residues. The V gene lost 3 bases and the J gene lost 3 bases, with 12 bases spanning the gap. CDR1 LGHNA and CDR2 YSLEER come from the germline V gene. CDR3 amino acids: CASSQRPEFYEQYF. CDR3 sequence (DNA): TGCGCCAGCAGCCAGAGGCCAGAGTTCTACGAGCAGTACTTC.

With respect to this clonotype: A read error may be the cause here, since a much bigger clone is one base away. The chain combines TRBV29-1 with TRBJ1-1; D unresolved. Germline V lookup: CDR1 SQVTM, CDR2 ANQGSEA. The CDR3 has 11 residues. V gave up 5 bases and J gave up 1 base, with 5 bases separating them. The CDR3 bases are TGCAGCGTTCCAAAGAACACTGAAGCTTTCTTT. It specifies CSVPKNTEAFF.

This chain's CDR3 is CASSDGLAGRETQYF. DNA of the CDR3: TGTGCCAGCAGTGATGGCCTAGCGGGACGGGAGACCCAGTACTTC. This chain connects TRBV25-1 to TRBJ2-5; TRBD2 matches at 9 bases. Germline CDR1 MGHDK, CDR2 SYGVNS. The CDR3 consists of 15 residues. After removal of 3 bases from V and 5 bases from J, the junction contained 7 bases not matched to a gene. The full variable domain, with the rest looked up from reference TRBV25-1 and TRBJ2-5, is EADIYQTPRYLVIGTGKKITLECSQTMGHDKMYWYQQDPGMELHLIHYSYGVNSTEKGDLSSESTVSRIRTEHFPLTLESARPSHTSQYLCASSDGLAGRETQYFGPGTRLLVL.

V is TRBV29-1 and J is TRBJ1-2; D perhaps matches TRBD1 (6 bases). The CDR3 is 15 amino acids. Between the trimmed V and J ends, which lost 3 bases and 6 bases, there was a span of 20 bases. CDR1 SQVTM and CDR2 ANQGSEA come from the germline V gene. The CDR3 region is CSVDGGPGEVDGYTF. The CDR3 coding sequence is TGCAGCGTTGATGGAGGTCCAGGGGAGGTTGATGGCTACACCTTC.

This clonotype appeared many times. CDR3 sequence reads: CASSLAHTTEAFF. CDR3 DNA: TGTGCCAGCAGCTTAGCCCATACCACTGAAGCTTTCTTT. The rearrangement joins TRBV7-9 to TRBJ1-1; D not resolved. Trimming left V 0 bases short and J 4 bases short, with 6 bases between. The CDR3 is 13 amino acids. Germline loops: CDR1 SEHNR, CDR2 FQNEAQ (reference sequence). The whole variable domain, remainder taken from reference TRBV7-9 and TRBJ1-1, is DTGVSQNPRHKITKRGQNVTFRCDPISEHNRLYWYRQTLGQGPEFLTYFQNEAQLEKSRLLSDRFSAERPKGSFSTLEIQRTEQGDSAMYLCASSLAHTTEAFFGQGTRLTVV.

About this clonotype: This may stem from a read error, because a much larger clone lies one nucleotide away. The rearrangement links TRBV19 to TRBJ1-5; a possible D gene is TRBD1 (5 bases). CDR3 size: 14 residues. CDR1 LNHDA and CDR2 SQIVND come from the germline V gene (reference sequence). V gave up 5 bases and J gave up 6 bases, with 14 bases separating them. The CDR3 DNA sequence: TGTGCCAGTAGTTACCTCCAGGGAAGTCAGCCCCAGCATTTT. Translated, it gives CASSYLQGSQPQHF.

The rearrangement joins TRBV4-1 to TRBJ2-5, with 14 positions matching TRBD2. Germline lookup yields CDR1 MGHRA and CDR2 YSYEKL. The ends lost 4 bases at V and 6 bases at J; junction bases unmatched: 7. The CDR3 loop spans 16 amino acids. CDR3 sequence reads: CASSLGTSGGWKTQYF. The CDR3 coding sequence is TGCGCCAGCAGCCTAGGGACTAGCGGGGGCTGGAAGACCCAGTACTTC.

The J gene is TRBJ2-5, the V gene TRBV9, with a possible D match to TRBD1 (6 bases). CDR1 SGDLS and CDR2 YYNGEE come from the germline V gene. The CDR3 is 14 residues long. Trimming took 3 bases from V and 5 from J, leaving 14 bases between them. The CDR3 DNA is TGTGCCAGCAGCGGGTCAGGGGTTCCCGAGACCCAGTACTTC. It specifies CASSGSGVPETQYF.

This clonotype was observed a handful of times. The CDR3 region is CASSSSLGVDYEQYF. DNA of the CDR3: TGTGCCAGCAGTTCCAGCCTGGGGGTGGATTACGAGCAGTACTTC. This sequence joins TRBV12-3 or TRBV12-4 and TRBJ2-7; TRBD1 or TRBD2 may be the D gene (5 bases each). CDR3 size: 15 residues. Trimming took off 4 bases at V and 4 bases at J, with 17 bases between the two ends.

This clonotype was observed a handful of times. The chain joins TRBV5-8 to TRBJ1-5; D remains unclear. The CDR3 runs 14 residues. With 5 bases removed from V and 4 bases from J, the gap between germline ends came to 13 bases. In germline, CDR1 is SGHTS, CDR2 YDEGEE. For the CDR3, the DNA is TGTGCCAGCAGTGCGGAGGCCGAGAATCAGCCCCAGCATTTT. It codes for CASSAEAENQPQHF.

The V call is TRBV7-9, the J call TRBJ2-5; 7 positions match TRBD2. J lost 2 bases, V lost 5 bases, and 11 bases had no gene match. This CDR3 has 16 amino acids. The germline V gene has CDR1 SEHNR and CDR2 FQNEAQ (reference sequence). CDR3 amino acids: CASSQEVLAAQETQYF. CDR3 coding DNA: TGTGCCAGCAGCCAAGAGGTGCTAGCGGCGCAAGAGACCCAGTACTTC.

The rearrangement joins TRBV5-1 to TRBJ2-7; D is unclear. Germline loops: CDR1 SGHRS, CDR2 YFSETQ. Trimming removed 0 bases at V and 3 bases at J, with 7 bases between. The CDR3 sequence is 13 residues long. The CDR3 reads CASSLGPIYEQYF. The CDR3 region has the DNA TGCGCCAGCAGCTTGGGGCCGATCTACGAGCAGTACTTC.

The chain combines TRBV7-9 with TRBJ1-6, with 7 bases fitting TRBD1. CDR1 is SEHNR and CDR2 is FQNEAQ in the germline V gene (reference sequence). This CDR3 region has 17 residues. The J segment lost 0 bases and the V segment lost 3 bases, leaving 5 bases of the junction unmatched. The CDR3 sequence: CASSFETGSSYNSPLHF. The CDR3 DNA reads as TGTGCCAGCAGCTTTGAGACAGGGTCCTCCTATAATTCACCCCTCCACTTT.

The chain is built from TRBV19 and TRBJ1-5, with D possibly TRBD1 on 6 matching bases. Germline CDR1 is LNHDA and CDR2 is SQIVND (reference sequence). The CDR3 length is 16 residues. Deletions cut 7 bases from V and 9 bases from J, with 25 bases between. In DNA form, the CDR3 reads TGTGCCAGTAAGTACCGGGACACGGAACCATCAGCGCCCCAGCATTTT. Translated: CASKYRDTEPSAPQHF.

The J gene is TRBJ1-1, the V gene TRBV10-3; possibly TRBD1 for D (6 bases). Germline CDR1 reads ENHRY; CDR2 reads SYGVKD. The V end was cut by 10 bases, the J end by 3 bases, with 15 bases between. CDR3 length: 13 amino acids. This chain's CDR3 is CATSPGEDTEAFF. CDR3 bases: TGTGCCACCTCCCCAGGGGAGGACACTGAAGCTTTCTTT.

This clonotype has only a few counts. The chain recombines TRBV7-2 with TRBJ2-7, with 13 bases fitting TRBD2. With 2 bases clipped from V and 6 bases from J, the junction kept 13 bases outside the gene matches. Germline V gene data show CDR1 as SGHTA and CDR2 as FQGNSA. CDR3 length: 18 amino acids. The CDR3 nucleotides read TGTGCCAGCAGCTTAAGCCTCGGGACTAGCGGGATTCCTTTCGAGCAGTACTTC. It encodes CASSLSLGTSGIPFEQYF.

This clonotype was counted between two and nine times. The chain joins TRBV7-9 to TRBJ2-7; TRBD1 is a possible D gene (6 bases). Trimming removed 8 bases at V and 0 bases at J, with 23 bases between. The CDR3 totals 17 residues. Per the germline V gene, CDR1 is SEHNR and CDR2 is FQNEAQ (reference sequence). In nucleotides, the CDR3 is TGTGCCAGCGGCGAGACTCCAGGGGCGACGGGCTCCTACGAGCAGTACTTC. Translating gives CASGETPGATGSYEQYF.